This T cell receptor beta chain was recovered during a study of Ad26.COV2.S vaccination and SARS-CoV-2 variants. The count of this clone is one. The assay was immunoSEQ multiplex PCR, and TCRdb's table has in-frame clones only and misses some. The table records about 500,000 clones, about nine tenths of them present only once. The V gene lost 1 base and the J gene lost 3 bases, with 10 bases spanning the gap. This CDR3 is built from 15 residues. Germline values: CDR1 SGHTA, CDR2 FQGNSA. The treatment denotes: over 15 received Ad26.COV2.S at low or high dose, single or two shots; several received placebo; per-sample allocation not given. Samples were taken on day 63 after the first vaccine or placebo injection.

Source: peripheral blood, taken in a trial of Ad26.COV2.S vaccine versus placebo. This clonotype originated in a person aged 18-65 years who received the Ad26.COV2.S COVID-19 vaccine or a placebo. This chain uses TRBV7-2 with TRBJ1-5, with D possibly being TRBD1 (5 bases). The CDR3 DNA is TGTGCCAGCAGCTTAGTGGCAGGGAACAATCAGCCCCAGCATTTT. Its translation is CASSLVAGNNQPQHF.